Listed below are T cell receptor beta chains from one sample, sequenced in a study of naive and memory T cell subsets. TCRdb re-called the UMI-ligation and nested PCR reads with MiXCR, one entry per CDR3 protein. Of some 150,000 distinct CDR3 sequences listed, 15% to 20% were seen once; the top ten hold roughly 0.13%. Sequencing was carried out using naive CD4+ T cells from blood. These receptors were obtained from a human donor in good health. The CDR3 runs from the conserved cysteine through the conserved F or W. The D gene is left open where the match is weak. Size tells how often a clone was seen (once, few, many) or the class of an expanded clone, and some rows leave it out.

d_call: .
j_call: TRBJ2-7
v_call: TRBV9
clone_size: once
cdr3_aa: CASSVEGERGREQYF
cdr3_nt: TGTGCCAGCAGCGTAGAGGGGGAGCGGGGTCGCGAGCAGTACTTC

d_call: .
j_call: TRBJ2-1
v_call: TRBV6-2/TRBV6-3
clone_size: .
cdr3_aa: CASSWLPLVYNEQFF
cdr3_nt: TGTGCCAGCAGTTGGCTACCTCTGGTCTACAATGAGCAGTTCTTC

d_call: .
j_call: TRBJ1-6
v_call: TRBV28
clone_size: few
cdr3_aa: CASSLTGNNSPLHF
cdr3_nt: TGTGCCAGCAGTTTAACAGGGAATAATTCACCCCTCCACTTT

d_call: .
j_call: TRBJ1-3
v_call: TRBV9
clone_size: few
cdr3_aa: CASSVGTGRTGNTIYF
cdr3_nt: TGTGCCAGCAGCGTAGGCACAGGACGCACGGGGAACACCATATATTTT

d_call: .
j_call: TRBJ1-5
v_call: TRBV2
clone_size: .
cdr3_aa: CASKETGNQPQHF
cdr3_nt: TGTGCCAGCAAGGAGACGGGGAATCAGCCCCAGCATTTT

d_call: .
j_call: TRBJ1-1
v_call: TRBV3-1
clone_size: .
cdr3_aa: CASSQDLELTF
cdr3_nt: TGTGCCAGCAGCCAAGATCTCGAGCTGACCTTT

d_call: TRBD2
j_call: TRBJ2-1
v_call: TRBV20-1
clone_size: few
cdr3_aa: CSARERTSTRYNEQFF
cdr3_nt: TGCAGTGCTAGAGAAAGGACTAGTACCCGCTACAATGAGCAGTTCTTC

d_call: .
j_call: TRBJ2-5
v_call: TRBV14
clone_size: .
cdr3_aa: CASSQDKRQGMWQETQYF
cdr3_nt: TGTGCCAGCAGCCAAGATAAGAGGCAGGGTATGTGGCAAGAGACCCAGTACTTC

d_call: .
j_call: TRBJ2-5
v_call: TRBV27
clone_size: many
cdr3_aa: CASSLASPGASQETQYF
cdr3_nt: TGTGCCAGCAGTTTAGCGTCCCCGGGAGCGTCCCAAGAGACCCAGTACTTC

d_call: .
j_call: TRBJ1-1
v_call: TRBV18
clone_size: .
cdr3_aa: CASSPPGTPREAFF
cdr3_nt: TGTGCCAGCTCACCACCGGGTACACCCCGAGAAGCTTTCTTT

d_call: TRBD2
j_call: TRBJ2-3
v_call: TRBV19
clone_size: .
cdr3_aa: CASSAEGLAGPGTQYF
cdr3_nt: TGTGCCAGTAGTGCAGAAGGACTAGCGGGGCCTGGGACGCAGTATTTT

d_call: TRBD1
j_call: TRBJ1-5
v_call: TRBV7-9
clone_size: few
cdr3_aa: CASSPQGQGNQPQHF
cdr3_nt: TGTGCCAGCAGCCCCCAGGGACAGGGGAATCAGCCCCAGCATTTT

d_call: TRBD1
j_call: TRBJ2-5
v_call: TRBV28
clone_size: few
cdr3_aa: CASSLFGQGASGTQYF
cdr3_nt: TGTGCCAGCAGTTTATTTGGACAGGGAGCCTCCGGGACCCAGTACTTC

d_call: .
j_call: TRBJ2-5
v_call: TRBV5-1
clone_size: few
cdr3_aa: CASSLAQETQYF
cdr3_nt: TGCGCCAGCAGCTTGGCCCAAGAGACCCAGTACTTC

d_call: .
j_call: TRBJ2-5
v_call: TRBV7-9
clone_size: few
cdr3_aa: CASLTLGEPGETQYF
cdr3_nt: TGTGCCAGCTTGACCTTAGGAGAGCCCGGAGAGACCCAGTACTTC

d_call: .
j_call: TRBJ2-7
v_call: TRBV5-4
clone_size: .
cdr3_aa: CASTQGLREEQYF
cdr3_nt: TGTGCCAGCACCCAGGGACTGCGGGAAGAGCAGTACTTC

d_call: .
j_call: TRBJ2-3
v_call: TRBV10-3
clone_size: few
cdr3_aa: CAISETTSTDTQYF
cdr3_nt: TGTGCCATCAGTGAGACAACTAGCACAGATACGCAGTATTTT

d_call: .
j_call: TRBJ2-3
v_call: TRBV6-2/TRBV6-3
clone_size: few
cdr3_aa: CASSHLADSTDTQYF
cdr3_nt: TGTGCCAGCAGTCACTTAGCGGACAGCACAGATACGCAGTATTTT

d_call: .
j_call: TRBJ2-3
v_call: TRBV24-1
clone_size: few
cdr3_aa: CATSDLGSRSTDTQYF
cdr3_nt: TGTGCCACCAGTGATTTGGGATCGAGGAGTACAGATACGCAGTATTTT

d_call: TRBD1
j_call: TRBJ2-5
v_call: TRBV12-3/TRBV12-4
clone_size: .
cdr3_aa: CASSPGTGARQETQYF
cdr3_nt: TGTGCCAGCAGTCCCGGCACAGGGGCCCGACAAGAGACCCAGTACTTC

d_call: .
j_call: TRBJ2-2
v_call: TRBV20-1
clone_size: few
cdr3_aa: CSARDLKGLNTGELFF
cdr3_nt: TGCAGTGCTAGAGATTTAAAAGGGCTGAACACCGGGGAGCTGTTTTTT

d_call: .
j_call: TRBJ2-5
v_call: TRBV6-2/TRBV6-3
clone_size: few
cdr3_aa: CASGMGPQKETQYF
cdr3_nt: TGTGCCAGCGGCATGGGACCGCAGAAAGAGACCCAGTACTTC

d_call: .
j_call: TRBJ1-3
v_call: TRBV5-1
clone_size: .
cdr3_aa: CASSSSPGIGTGNTIYF
cdr3_nt: TGCGCCAGCAGCTCTTCTCCGGGGATAGGGACTGGAAACACCATATATTTT

d_call: TRBD2
j_call: TRBJ2-5
v_call: TRBV5-4
clone_size: once
cdr3_aa: CASSPLTSGTQETQYF
cdr3_nt: TGTGCCAGCAGTCCATTAACTAGCGGGACTCAAGAGACCCAGTACTTC

d_call: .
j_call: TRBJ2-7
v_call: TRBV6-1
clone_size: many
cdr3_aa: CASRTLALYEQYF
cdr3_nt: TGTGCCAGTCGAACCCTGGCCCTCTACGAGCAGTACTTC

d_call: .
j_call: TRBJ1-5
v_call: TRBV19
clone_size: .
cdr3_aa: CASSRVSNQPQHF
cdr3_nt: TGTGCCAGTAGTAGGGTCAGCAATCAGCCCCAGCATTTT